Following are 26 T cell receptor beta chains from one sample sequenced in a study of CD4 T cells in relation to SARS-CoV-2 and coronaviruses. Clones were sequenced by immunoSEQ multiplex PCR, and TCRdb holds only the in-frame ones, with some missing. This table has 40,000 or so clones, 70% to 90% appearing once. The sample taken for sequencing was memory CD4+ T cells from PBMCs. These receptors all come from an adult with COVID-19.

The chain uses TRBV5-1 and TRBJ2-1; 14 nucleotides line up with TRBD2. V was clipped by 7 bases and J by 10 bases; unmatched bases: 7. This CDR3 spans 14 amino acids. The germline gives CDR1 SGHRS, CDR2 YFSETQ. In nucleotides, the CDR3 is TGCGCCAGCCAGGGACTAGCGGGAGTTGACGAGCAGTTCTTC. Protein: CASQGLAGVDEQFF. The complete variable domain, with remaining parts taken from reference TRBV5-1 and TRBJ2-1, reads KAGVTQTPRYLIKTRGQQVTLSCSPISGHRSVSWYQQTPGQGLQFLFEYFSETQRNKGNFPGRFSGRQFSNSRSEMNVSTLELGDSALYLCASQGLAGVDEQFFGPGTRLTVL.

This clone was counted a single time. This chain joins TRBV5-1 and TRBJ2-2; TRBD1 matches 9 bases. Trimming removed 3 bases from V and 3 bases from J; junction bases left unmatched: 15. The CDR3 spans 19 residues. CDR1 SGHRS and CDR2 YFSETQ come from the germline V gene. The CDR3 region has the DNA TGCGCCAGCAGCTCGTGGGGCTCGGGACAGGGTAGGCACACCGGGGAGCTGTTTTTT. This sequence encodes CASSSWGSGQGRHTGELFF.

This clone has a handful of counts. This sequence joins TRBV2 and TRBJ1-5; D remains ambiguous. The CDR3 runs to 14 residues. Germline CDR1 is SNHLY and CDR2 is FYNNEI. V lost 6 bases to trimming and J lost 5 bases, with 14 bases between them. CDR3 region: CASREGSTYQPQHF. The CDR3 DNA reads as TGTGCCAGCAGGGAGGGTTCCACTTATCAGCCCCAGCATTTT.

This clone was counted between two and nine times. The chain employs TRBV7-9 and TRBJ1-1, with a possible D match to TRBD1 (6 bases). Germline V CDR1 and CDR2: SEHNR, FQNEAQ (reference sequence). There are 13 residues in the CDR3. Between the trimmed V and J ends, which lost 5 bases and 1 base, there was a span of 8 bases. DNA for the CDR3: TGTGCCAGCAGCGCACAGGGGAACACTGAAGCTTTCTTT. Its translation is CASSAQGNTEAFF. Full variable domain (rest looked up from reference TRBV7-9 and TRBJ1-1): DTGVSQNPRHKITKRGQNVTFRCDPISEHNRLYWYRQTLGQGPEFLTYFQNEAQLEKSRLLSDRFSAERPKGSFSTLEIQRTEQGDSAMYLCASSAQGNTEAFFGQGTRLTVV.

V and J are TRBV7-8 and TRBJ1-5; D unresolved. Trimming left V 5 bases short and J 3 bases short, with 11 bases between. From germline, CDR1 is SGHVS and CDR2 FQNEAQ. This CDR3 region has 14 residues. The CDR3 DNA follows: TGTGCCAGCAGCCGAGGACGGACCAATCAGCCCCAGCATTTT. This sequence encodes CASSRGRTNQPQHF.

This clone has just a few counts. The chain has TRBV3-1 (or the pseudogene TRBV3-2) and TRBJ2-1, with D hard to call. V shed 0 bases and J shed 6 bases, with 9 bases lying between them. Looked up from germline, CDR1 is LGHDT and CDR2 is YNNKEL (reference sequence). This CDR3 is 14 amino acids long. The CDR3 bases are TGTGCCAGCAGCCAAGATTGGATGGGCAATGAGCAGTTCTTC. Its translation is CASSQDWMGNEQFF.

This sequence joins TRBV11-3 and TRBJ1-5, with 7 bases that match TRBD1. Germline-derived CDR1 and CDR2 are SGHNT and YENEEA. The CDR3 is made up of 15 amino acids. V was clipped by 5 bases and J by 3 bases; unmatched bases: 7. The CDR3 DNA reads TGTGCCAGCAGCCTAGGACAGGAAAACAATCAGCCCCAGCATTTT. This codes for CASSLGQENNQPQHF.

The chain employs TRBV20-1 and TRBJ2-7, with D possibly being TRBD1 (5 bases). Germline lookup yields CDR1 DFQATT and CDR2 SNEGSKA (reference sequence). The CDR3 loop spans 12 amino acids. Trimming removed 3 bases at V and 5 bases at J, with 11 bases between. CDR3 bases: TGCAGTGCTAGTTCCGAAGGGGACGAGCAGTACTTC. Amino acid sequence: CSASSEGDEQYF.

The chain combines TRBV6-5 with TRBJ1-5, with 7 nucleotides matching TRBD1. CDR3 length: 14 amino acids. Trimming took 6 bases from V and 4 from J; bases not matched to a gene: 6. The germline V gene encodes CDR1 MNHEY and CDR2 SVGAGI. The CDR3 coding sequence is TGTGCCAGCAGCGCGACAGGGCAAAATCAGCCCCAGCATTTT. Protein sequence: CASSATGQNQPQHF.

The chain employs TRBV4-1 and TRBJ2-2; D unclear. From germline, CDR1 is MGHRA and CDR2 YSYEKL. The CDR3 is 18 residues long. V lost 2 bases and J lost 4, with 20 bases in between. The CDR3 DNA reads TGCGCCAGCAGCCAAAAAGATTACAGAGGAATGAGCACCGGGGAGCTGTTTTTT. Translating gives CASSQKDYRGMSTGELFF.

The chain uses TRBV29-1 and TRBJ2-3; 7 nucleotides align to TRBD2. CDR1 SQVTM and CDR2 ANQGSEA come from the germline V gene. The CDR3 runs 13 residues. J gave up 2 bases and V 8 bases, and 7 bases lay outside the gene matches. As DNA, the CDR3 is TGCAGCCTGGGGGGGTTACTCACAGATACGCAGTATTTT. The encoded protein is CSLGGLLTDTQYF.

CDR3 region: CSAEAGIEQYF. The CDR3 DNA is TGCAGTGCGGAAGCAGGGATCGAGCAGTACTTC. The chain is built from TRBV20-1 and TRBJ2-7, with D perhaps matching TRBD1 (5 bases). CDR1 DFQATT and CDR2 SNEGSKA come from the germline V gene (reference sequence). The CDR3 length is 11 residues. Trimming shortened V by 6 bases and J by 6 bases, and 12 bases separated the two germline ends.

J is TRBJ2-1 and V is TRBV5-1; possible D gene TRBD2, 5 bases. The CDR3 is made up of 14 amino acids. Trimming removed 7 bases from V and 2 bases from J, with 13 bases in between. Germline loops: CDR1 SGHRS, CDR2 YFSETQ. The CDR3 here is CASRPEVAYNEQFF. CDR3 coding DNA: TGCGCCAGCCGTCCGGAGGTGGCCTACAATGAGCAGTTCTTC.

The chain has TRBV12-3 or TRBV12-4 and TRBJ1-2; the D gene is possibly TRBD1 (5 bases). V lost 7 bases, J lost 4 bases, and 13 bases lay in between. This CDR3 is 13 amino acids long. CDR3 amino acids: CASTTRRGYGYTF. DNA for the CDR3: TGTGCCAGCACTACTCGGAGGGGCTATGGCTACACCTTC.

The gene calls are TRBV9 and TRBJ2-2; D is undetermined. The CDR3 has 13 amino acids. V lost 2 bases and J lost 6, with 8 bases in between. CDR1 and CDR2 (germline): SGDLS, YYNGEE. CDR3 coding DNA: TGTGCCAGCAGCGTCACAGTATCCGGGGAGCTGTTTTTT. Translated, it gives CASSVTVSGELFF.

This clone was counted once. The CDR3 loop reads CASSPAVTSGANVLTF. DNA of the CDR3: TGTGCCAGCAGCCCCGCCGTCACCTCTGGGGCCAACGTCCTGACTTTC. This chain joins TRBV9 and TRBJ2-6; D is ambiguous. The germline V gene encodes CDR1 SGDLS and CDR2 YYNGEE. V lost 4 bases, J lost 0 bases, and 11 bases lay in between. This CDR3 contains 16 residues.

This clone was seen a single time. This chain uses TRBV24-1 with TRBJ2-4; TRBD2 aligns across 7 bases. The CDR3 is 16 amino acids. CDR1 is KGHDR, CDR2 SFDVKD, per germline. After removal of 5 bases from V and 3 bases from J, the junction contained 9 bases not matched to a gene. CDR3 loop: CATSVGDPSGKNIQYF. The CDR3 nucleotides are TGTGCCACCAGTGTAGGGGACCCTAGCGGCAAAAACATTCAGTACTTC.

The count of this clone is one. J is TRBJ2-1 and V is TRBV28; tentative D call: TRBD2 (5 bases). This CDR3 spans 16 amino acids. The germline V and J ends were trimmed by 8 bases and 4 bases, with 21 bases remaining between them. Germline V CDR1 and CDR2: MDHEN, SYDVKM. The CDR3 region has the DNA TGTGCCAGCTTCAGTCTTGAGGGTAAAAGATACAATGAGCAGTTCTTC. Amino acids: CASFSLEGKRYNEQFF.

CDR3 nucleotides: TGTGCCAGTACCTCAACCTCGAGAGAGACCCAGTACTTC. Protein sequence: CASTSTSRETQYF. The gene calls are TRBV19 and TRBJ2-5; no reliable D call. V shed 7 bases and J shed 4 bases, with 13 bases lying between them. Germline assignment: CDR1 LNHDA and CDR2 SQIVND (reference sequence). There are 13 residues in the CDR3.

CDR3 bases: TGCAGTGCTAGTTTGGGGGCGTCCGGGGCCAACGTCCTGACTTTC. Translated: CSASLGASGANVLTF. The chain has TRBV20-1 and TRBJ2-6; D perhaps matches TRBD1 (6 bases). The germline V gene has CDR1 DFQATT and CDR2 SNEGSKA (reference sequence). The CDR3 is made up of 15 amino acids. Trimming removed 3 bases from V and 4 bases from J, with 13 bases in between.

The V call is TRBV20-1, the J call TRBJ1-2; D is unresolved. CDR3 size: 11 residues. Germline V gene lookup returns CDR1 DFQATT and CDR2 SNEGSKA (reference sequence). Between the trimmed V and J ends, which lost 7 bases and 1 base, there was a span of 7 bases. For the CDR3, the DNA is TGCAGTGGGTTTGTTAACTATGGCTACACCTTC. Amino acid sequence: CSGFVNYGYTF.

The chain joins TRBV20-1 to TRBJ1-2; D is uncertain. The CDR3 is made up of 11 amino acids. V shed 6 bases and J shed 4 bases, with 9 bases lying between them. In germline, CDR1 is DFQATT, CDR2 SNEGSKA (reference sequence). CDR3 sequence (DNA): TGCAGTGCCACGGAGGGCTATGGCTACACCTTC. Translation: CSATEGYGYTF.

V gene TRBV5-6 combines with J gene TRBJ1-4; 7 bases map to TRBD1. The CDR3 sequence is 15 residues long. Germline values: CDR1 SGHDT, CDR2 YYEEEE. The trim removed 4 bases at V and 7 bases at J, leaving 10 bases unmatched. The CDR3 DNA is TGTGCCAGCAGCCTTTCCCGACAGGGACTTGAAAAACTGTTTTTT. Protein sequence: CASSLSRQGLEKLFF. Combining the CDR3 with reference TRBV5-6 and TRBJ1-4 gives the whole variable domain DAGVTQSPTHLIKTRGQQVTLRCSPKSGHDTVSWYQQALGQGPQFIFQYYEEEERQRGNFPDRFSGHQFPNYSSELNVNALLLGDSALYLCASSLSRQGLEKLFFGSGTQLSVL.

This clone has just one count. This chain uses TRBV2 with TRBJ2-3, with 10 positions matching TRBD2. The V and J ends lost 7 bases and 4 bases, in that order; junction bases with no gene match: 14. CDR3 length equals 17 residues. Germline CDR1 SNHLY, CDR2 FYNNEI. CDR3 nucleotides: TGTGCCAGCATGAGGGAATGGCTAGCGGGAGTCGCAGATACGCAGTATTTT. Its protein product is CASMREWLAGVADTQYF.

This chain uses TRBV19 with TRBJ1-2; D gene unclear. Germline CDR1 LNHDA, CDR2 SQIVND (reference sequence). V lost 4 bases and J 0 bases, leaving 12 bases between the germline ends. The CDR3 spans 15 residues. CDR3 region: CASSKSFQANYGYTF. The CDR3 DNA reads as TGTGCCAGTAGTAAGAGCTTTCAAGCTAACTATGGCTACACCTTC.

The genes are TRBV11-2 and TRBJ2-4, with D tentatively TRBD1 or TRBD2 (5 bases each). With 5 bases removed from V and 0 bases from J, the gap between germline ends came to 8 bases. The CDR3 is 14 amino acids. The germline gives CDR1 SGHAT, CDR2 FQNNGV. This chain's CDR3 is CASSPGRAKNIQYF. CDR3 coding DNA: TGTGCCAGCAGCCCAGGGAGAGCCAAAAACATTCAGTACTTC. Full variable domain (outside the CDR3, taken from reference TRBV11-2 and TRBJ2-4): EAGVAQSPRYKIIEKRQSVAFWCNPISGHATLYWYQQILGQGPKLLIQFQNNGVVDDSQLPKDRFSAERLKGVDSTLKIQPAKLEDSAVYLCASSPGRAKNIQYFGAGTRLSVL.